This entry features one T cell receptor beta chain sequence. The germline CDR1 and CDR2 sequences are SGHTS and YDEGEE. Trimming at V came to 3 bases and at J to 4 bases, leaving 10 bases not matched to a gene. CDR3 size: 17 residues. This sample is part of a study of blood T cell repertoires in COVID-19. Data came from immunoSEQ multiplex PCR; TCRdb stores just in-frame clones and leaves some out. The sample contains 75,000 to 95,000 clones, 75% to 85% of which appear only once. Sequences were obtained from peripheral blood. The receptor was derived from a woman in her thirties or forties with active or convalescent COVID-19. This rearrangement joins TRBV5-8 to TRBJ2-2; 9 bases are a match to TRBD2. CDR3 in DNA: TGTGCCAGCAGCTCCCGTCTGCGGCGGGGGGGCACCGGGGAGCTGTTTTTT. This sequence encodes CASSSRLRRGGTGELFF.